This TCR beta chain was recovered during a study of blood T cells in healthy people across ages. Study-wide points: Roughly linear age-related decline in beta diversity appeared, significant by age about 37.

In the case of this clonotype: Its specificity is unknown.

Alongside a J-beta primer mix, a sample-barcoded 5' primer served in a second PCR lasting roughly 6 to 11 cycles. TCRdb itself ran the 5' RACE reads through MiXCR, one entry per CDR3 protein. The repertoire has some 780,000 distinct CDR3 sequences, 56% of them found once; the top ten carry roughly 26%. Drawing of peripheral blood yielded ten milliliters from each donor. V was cut by 5 bases and J by 5 bases, with 9 bases left in between. Germline V gene data show CDR1 as SGHTA and CDR2 as FQGNSA. The length of the CDR3 is 12 residues. Source material: blood. This receptor was taken from a middle-aged man in good health. V usage is TRBV7-2 and J usage is TRBJ2-5, with D uncertain. Here the CDR3 reads CASSPRVETQYF. The CDR3 DNA follows: TGTGCCAGCAGCCCGCGTGTCGAGACCCAGTACTTC.